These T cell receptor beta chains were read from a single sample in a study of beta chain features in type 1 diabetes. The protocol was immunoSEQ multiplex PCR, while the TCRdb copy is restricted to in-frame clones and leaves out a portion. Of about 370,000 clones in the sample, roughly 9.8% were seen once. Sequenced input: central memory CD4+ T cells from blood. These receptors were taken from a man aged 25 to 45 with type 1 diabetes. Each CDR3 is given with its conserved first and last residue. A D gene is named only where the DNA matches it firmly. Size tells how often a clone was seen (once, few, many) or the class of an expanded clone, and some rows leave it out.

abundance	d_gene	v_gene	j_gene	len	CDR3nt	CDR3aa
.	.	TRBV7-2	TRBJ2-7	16	TGTGCCAGCAGCTCCACCTCGCAGGGCAGGGTTTACGAGCAGTACTTC	CASSSTSQGRVYEQYF
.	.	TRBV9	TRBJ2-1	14	TGTGCCAGCAGCGTAGGAACACCTGGGGGCGAGCAGTTCTTC	CASSVGTPGGEQFF
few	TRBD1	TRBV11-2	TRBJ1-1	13	TGTGCCAGCACCGTGACAGGGGGCATTGAAGCTTTCTTT	CASTVTGGIEAFF
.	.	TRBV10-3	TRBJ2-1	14	TGTGCCAGCAGTGGGCAGGAGTTCTACAATGAGCAGTTCTTC	CASSGQEFYNEQFF
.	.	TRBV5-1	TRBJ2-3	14	TGCGCCAGCAGCTTGAGGCAGGGCACAGATACGCAGTATTTT	CASSLRQGTDTQYF
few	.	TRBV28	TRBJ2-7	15	TGTGCCAGCAGTTTAAACCTACCCCACTCCTACGAGCAGTACTTC	CASSLNLPHSYEQYF
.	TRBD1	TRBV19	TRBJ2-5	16	TGTGCCAGTAGTATCCCCGGGACAGGGGACCAAGAGACCCAGTACTTC	CASSIPGTGDQETQYF
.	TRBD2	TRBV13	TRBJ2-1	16	TGTGCCAGCAGCTCCTTAAGCGGGAGCCCCTACAATGAGCAGTTCTTC	CASSSLSGSPYNEQFF
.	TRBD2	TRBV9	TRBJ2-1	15	TGTGCCAGCAGCGTATTCCAGGGACTATACAATGAGCAGTTCTTC	CASSVFQGLYNEQFF
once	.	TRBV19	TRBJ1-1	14	TGTGCCAGTAGTATTCCCGGGAACCGAGCTGAAGCTTTCTTT	CASSIPGNRAEAFF
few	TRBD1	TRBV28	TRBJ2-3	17	TGTGCCAGCAGTTTTGGTCTGTATGGACAGGGCACAGATACGCAGTATTTT	CASSFGLYGQGTDTQYF
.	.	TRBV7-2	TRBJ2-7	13	TGTGCCAGCAGTGCTCAGGTCTCCTACGAGCAGTACTTC	CASSAQVSYEQYF
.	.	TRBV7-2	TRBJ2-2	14	TGTGCCAGCAGCTTAGGACAGAGCACCGGGGAGCTGTTTTTT	CASSLGQSTGELFF
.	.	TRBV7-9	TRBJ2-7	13	TGTGCCAGCAGCCCCACCCTGGGGGGTGAGCAGTACTTC	CASSPTLGGEQYF
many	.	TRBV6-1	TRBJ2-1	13	TGTGCCAGCAGTCTAAGCGGCTGGAGGGAGCAGTTCTTC	CASSLSGWREQFF
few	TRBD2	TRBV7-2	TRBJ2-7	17	TGTGCCAGCAGCTTAGATACTGCACTAGCGGAGCCATACGAGCAGTACTTC	CASSLDTALAEPYEQYF
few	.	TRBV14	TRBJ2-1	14	TGTGCCAGCAGCCAAGAGTCGCGGCGCAATGAGCAGTTCTTC	CASSQESRRNEQFF
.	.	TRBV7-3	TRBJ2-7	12	TGTGCCAGCAGCCCGGGCGGGGTCGAGCAGTACTTC	CASSPGGVEQYF
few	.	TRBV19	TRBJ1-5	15	TGTGCCAGTAGTATGGCGCAAGGTCTCCATCAGCCCCAGCATTTT	CASSMAQGLHQPQHF
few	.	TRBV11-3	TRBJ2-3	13	TGTGCCAGCAGCTTAGGAGGGCCGGATACGCAGTATTTT	CASSLGGPDTQYF
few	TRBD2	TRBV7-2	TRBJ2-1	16	TGTGCCAGCAGCTTGTATTCGACTAGCGGGAACAATGAGCAGTTCTTC	CASSLYSTSGNNEQFF
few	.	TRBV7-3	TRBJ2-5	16	TGTGCCAGCAGCTTAACAACAGGGGAGGGCCAAGAGACCCAGTACTTC	CASSLTTGEGQETQYF
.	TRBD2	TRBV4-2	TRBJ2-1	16	TGTGCCAGCAGCTTCTCCTTAGCGGGAGTGGGGAATGAGCAGTTCTTC	CASSFSLAGVGNEQFF
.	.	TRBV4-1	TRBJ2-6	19	TGCGCCAGCAGCCAAGATACCGAACAGGCTCGGGCTGGGGCCAACGTCCTGACTTTC	CASSQDTEQARAGANVLTF
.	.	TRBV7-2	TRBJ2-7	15	TGTGCCAGCAGCTTAGTTCCGGGAGAGGCCTACGAGCAGTACTTC	CASSLVPGEAYEQYF